These 27 T cell receptor beta chains were all obtained from the same sample, sequenced in a study of T cell responses to AZD1222 COVID-19 vaccine. Method: immunoSEQ multiplex PCR; TCRdb's copy keeps in-frame clones and lacks some. The data hold some 120,000 clones, with 75% to 90% observed a single time. The specimen was peripheral blood, collected on day 0 of MenACWY control vaccination. The receptors stem from an adult in good health.

This sequence joins TRBV2 and TRBJ1-2; no firm D call. The CDR3 length is 13 residues. Trimming cost V 0 bases and J 10 bases, with 12 bases left between them. Germline V gene data show CDR1 as SNHLY and CDR2 as FYNNEI. CDR3 in DNA: TGTGCCAGCAGTGAAGCGGAGAGAAGACCCTACACCTTC. Its translation: CASSEAERRPYTF. The full variable domain, in which reference TRBV2 and TRBJ1-2 provide the parts outside the CDR3, is EPEVTQTPSHQVTQMGQEVILRCVPISNHLYFYWYRQILGQKVEFLVSFYNNEISEKSEIFDDQFSVERPDGSNFTLKIRSTKLEDSAMYFCASSEAERRPYTFGSGTRLTVV.

This chain links TRBV5-5 with TRBJ2-1; 8 bases are shared with TRBD2. J lost 8 bases, V lost 4 bases, and 11 bases had no gene match. CDR3 length equals 15 residues. CDR1 is SGHKS, CDR2 YYEKEE, per germline (reference sequence). The CDR3 protein is CASSLTGGDYDEQFF. In DNA, the CDR3 is TGTGCCAGCAGCCTAACCGGGGGGGATTACGATGAGCAGTTCTTC.

The chain carries TRBV6-2 or TRBV6-3 and TRBJ1-6, with 7 bases fitting TRBD1. V was clipped by 2 bases and J by 19 bases; unmatched bases: 26. Germline CDR1 reads MNHEY; CDR2 reads SVGEGT. The CDR3 has 18 residues. CDR3 DNA: TGTGCCAGCAGTTACCTTCGTGGGACCGACCTGACGACGGGACAGCTACACTTT. It specifies CASSYLRGTDLTTGQLHF.

In its sample, this clone was seen a few times. This sequence joins TRBV9 and TRBJ1-6, with TRBD1 as a possible D gene (5 bases). The V end was cut by 0 bases, the J end by 13 bases, with 8 bases between. The CDR3 contains 12 residues. CDR1 SGDLS and CDR2 YYNGEE come from the germline V gene. The CDR3 sequence: CASSVGAGPLHF. The CDR3 nucleotides are TGTGCCAGCAGCGTAGGAGCAGGGCCCCTCCACTTT.

This clone turned up a few times. V usage is TRBV18 and J usage is TRBJ1-1; D not resolved. The CDR3 has 14 residues. Trimming cost V 6 bases and J 1 base, with 12 bases left between them. Germline V gene sequence: CDR1 KGHSH, CDR2 LQKENI. The chain's CDR3 is CASSLGNPNTEAFF. CDR3 sequence (DNA): TGTGCCAGCTCTCTGGGCAATCCGAACACTGAAGCTTTCTTT.

The chain is built from TRBV29-1 and TRBJ2-7, with TRBD2 matching over 8 bases. Germline assignment: CDR1 SQVTM and CDR2 ANQGSEA. The V and J ends lost 4 bases and 6 bases, in that order; junction bases with no gene match: 8. This CDR3 is built from 13 residues. The CDR3 coding sequence is TGCAGCGTTGTTCGGACTAGCTTCTCCGAGCAGTACTTC. As protein: CSVVRTSFSEQYF.

J is TRBJ1-5 and V is TRBV2; D is unclear. The CDR3 extends over 13 amino acids. V dropped 3 bases and J dropped 2 bases, with 5 bases sitting between them. Germline lookup yields CDR1 SNHLY and CDR2 FYNNEI. The CDR3 DNA reads as TGTGCCAGCAGTGAGGCAGGCAATCAGCCCCAGCATTTT. It encodes CASSEAGNQPQHF. Combining the CDR3 with reference TRBV2 and TRBJ1-5 gives the whole variable domain EPEVTQTPSHQVTQMGQEVILRCVPISNHLYFYWYRQILGQKVEFLVSFYNNEISEKSEIFDDQFSVERPDGSNFTLKIRSTKLEDSAMYFCASSEAGNQPQHFGDGTRLSIL.

This clone was detected only a few times. V gene TRBV18 combines with J gene TRBJ2-3; D perhaps matches TRBD1 (5 bases). Between the trimmed V and J ends, which lost 5 bases and 6 bases, there was a span of 27 bases. This CDR3 has 18 amino acids. CDR1 is KGHSH and CDR2 is LQKENI in the germline V gene. CDR3 sequence (DNA): TGTGCCAGCTCATCTATTGGCCCGGGCGGCAGCTCAGGGGATACGCAGTATTTT. Translated, it gives CASSSIGPGGSSGDTQYF.

V is TRBV2 and J is TRBJ2-5; a possible D gene is TRBD1 (6 bases). Trimming took off 5 bases at V and 1 base at J, with 14 bases between the two ends. The germline CDR1 and CDR2 sequences are SNHLY and FYNNEI. The length of the CDR3 is 15 residues. DNA for the CDR3: TGTGCCAGCAGTCTCCTACAGGGCACCCAAGAGACCCAGTACTTC. Its protein is CASSLLQGTQETQYF.

This chain uses TRBV7-2 with TRBJ2-5; TRBD2 matches 8 bases. The germline CDR1 and CDR2 sequences are SGHTA and FQGNSA. The CDR3 is 14 amino acids. V was pared by 4 bases and J by 5 bases, with 6 bases of the junction left unmatched. The CDR3 reads CASSWGLGGETQYF. The CDR3 nucleotides are TGTGCCAGCAGCTGGGGACTAGGAGGGGAGACCCAGTACTTC.

This sequence joins TRBV6-6 and TRBJ2-5; D gene uncertain. Trimming cost V 6 bases and J 2 bases, with 16 bases left between them. The CDR3 is made up of 15 amino acids. CDR1 and CDR2 (germline): MNHNY, SVGAGI (reference sequence). The CDR3 coding sequence is TGTGCCAGCAGGGACGCGGCAGCGACTCAAGAGACCCAGTACTTC. This translates into CASRDAAATQETQYF.

This clone was found once. The chain carries TRBV6-1 and TRBJ2-7; D possibly matches TRBD1 or TRBD2 (7 bases each). The germline V gene encodes CDR1 MNHNS and CDR2 SASEGT. The CDR3 is 16 residues long. With 3 bases removed from V and 3 bases from J, the gap between germline ends came to 18 bases. The CDR3 region has the DNA TGTGCCAGCAGTGAGGGGGCTCAGGGGGAGGGCTACGAGCAGTACTTC. It translates to CASSEGAQGEGYEQYF.

The rearrangement uses TRBV7-9 and TRBJ2-3, with 7 bases aligning to TRBD2. V shed 3 bases, J shed 6 bases, and the junction held 3 bases outside the gene matches. The CDR3 runs to 13 residues. In germline, CDR1 is SEHNR, CDR2 FQNEAQ (reference sequence). CDR3 bases: TGTGCCAGCAGCTTTATGCGGGGGGATACGCAGTATTTT. Its protein product is CASSFMRGDTQYF.

The gene calls are TRBV27 and TRBJ2-7, with 8 bases fitting TRBD1. After removal of 1 base from V and 5 bases from J, the junction contained 7 bases not matched to a gene. This CDR3 comprises 15 residues. Germline assignment: CDR1 MNHEY and CDR2 SMNVEV (reference sequence). The CDR3: CASSLLGQGANEQYF. Here the CDR3 DNA reads TGTGCCAGCAGTTTATTGGGGCAGGGGGCCAACGAGCAGTACTTC.

This clone was recorded once. V and J are TRBV9 and TRBJ2-2; the D is unclear. Germline V gene lookup returns CDR1 SGDLS and CDR2 YYNGEE. The CDR3 consists of 14 residues. V lost 0 bases and J lost 6, with 9 bases in between. In nucleotides, the CDR3 is TGTGCCAGCAGCGTAGTCGTAAACGCCGGGGAGCTGTTTTTT. It codes for CASSVVVNAGELFF.

V is TRBV9 and J is TRBJ2-6, with 8 bases lining up with TRBD2. Germline V gene sequence: CDR1 SGDLS, CDR2 YYNGEE. V lost 0 bases and J lost 0; bases outside the gene matches: 5. The CDR3 sequence is 18 residues long. CDR3 sequence reads: CASSVGGGTLSGANVLTF. Written as DNA, the CDR3 is TGTGCCAGCAGCGTAGGCGGGGGGACCCTCTCTGGGGCCAACGTCCTGACTTTC.

V and J are TRBV7-9 and TRBJ1-2; the match to TRBD1 covers 7 bases. Germline V lookup: CDR1 SEHNR, CDR2 FQNEAQ (reference sequence). The trim removed 8 bases at V and 3 bases at J, leaving 6 bases unmatched. The CDR3 is 13 residues long. CDR3 residues: CASLGDSDYGYTF. The CDR3 region has the DNA TGTGCCAGCTTGGGGGACAGCGACTATGGCTACACCTTC.

The chain recombines TRBV7-2 with TRBJ2-3; no definite D call. CDR3 length equals 15 residues. V shed 1 base and J shed 4 bases, with 12 bases lying between them. CDR1 is SGHTA and CDR2 is FQGNSA in the germline V gene. CDR3 nucleotides: TGTGCCAGCAGCTTAGAAGGTCAAAAGGCAGATACGCAGTATTTT. Protein sequence: CASSLEGQKADTQYF.

The V and J genes are TRBV7-8 and TRBJ1-4; maybe TRBD1 (6 bases). Per the germline V gene, CDR1 is SGHVS and CDR2 is FQNEAQ. The CDR3 has 17 residues. Trimming removed 2 bases at V and 3 bases at J, with 16 bases between. CDR3 loop: CASSLNQGLTSNEKLFF. CDR3 in DNA: TGTGCCAGCAGCTTAAATCAGGGGTTAACATCTAATGAAAAACTGTTTTTT.

This rearrangement joins TRBV9 to TRBJ2-2; 7 bases agree with TRBD2. This CDR3 has 16 amino acids. Germline-derived CDR1 and CDR2 are SGDLS and YYNGEE. Trimming took 2 bases from V and 3 from J; bases not matched to a gene: 7. The CDR3 DNA reads TGTGCCAGCAGCGTGAGGCTAGCGGACCACACCGGGGAGCTGTTTTTT. It is translated as CASSVRLADHTGELFF.

Comments on this clone: Compared with germline, one end of the junction differs, possibly owing to a read error. This CDR3 reads CASSLSGNSEAFF. For the CDR3, the DNA is TGTGCCAGCAGTTTATCCGGGAACAGTGAAGCTTTCTTT. The chain carries TRBV28 and TRBJ1-1, with unresolved D. In germline, CDR1 is MDHEN, CDR2 SYDVKM. The CDR3 sequence is 13 residues long.

The J gene is TRBJ1-1, the V gene TRBV29-1; D call uncertain. Per germline, CDR1 SQVTM and CDR2 ANQGSEA. V was pared by 4 bases and J by 0 bases, with 6 bases between. CDR3 length equals 12 residues. The CDR3 sequence is CSVVPLNTEAFF. The CDR3 nucleotides are TGCAGCGTTGTCCCGCTGAACACTGAAGCTTTCTTT. The entire variable domain, with the rest obtained from reference TRBV29-1 and TRBJ1-1, is as follows: SAVISQKPSRDICQRGTSLTIQCQVDSQVTMMFWYRQQPGQSLTLIATANQGSEATYESGFVIDKFPISRPNLTFSTLTVSNMSPEDSSIYLCSVVPLNTEAFFGQGTRLTVV.

This clone was observed a single time. The J gene is TRBJ1-1, the V gene TRBV18, with no clear D. CDR3 length: 13 amino acids. Germline values: CDR1 KGHSH, CDR2 LQKENI. Trimming cost V 10 bases and J 1 base, with 13 bases left between them. This chain's CDR3 is CATLGSGNTEAFF. For the CDR3, the DNA is TGTGCCACCCTCGGGTCAGGGAACACTGAAGCTTTCTTT.

This chain joins TRBV9 and TRBJ2-5; 7 bases fit TRBD1. V lost 2 bases, J lost 2 bases, and 3 bases stayed unmatched. The CDR3 covers 14 residues. Germline assignment: CDR1 SGDLS and CDR2 YYNGEE. The CDR3 region is CASSVWDRQETQYF. In DNA form, the CDR3 reads TGTGCCAGCAGCGTTTGGGACAGACAAGAGACCCAGTACTTC.

The chain links TRBV9 to TRBJ2-2; D tentatively fits TRBD1 or TRBD2 (6 bases each). Trimming stripped 1 base from V and 4 bases from J, with 17 bases between. The CDR3 has 17 residues. Germline-derived CDR1 and CDR2 are SGDLS and YYNGEE. CDR3 nucleotides: TGTGCCAGCAGCGTAAAAAGCGTGGGGGGCCCCACCGGGGAGCTGTTTTTT. As protein: CASSVKSVGGPTGELFF.

This clone was counted between two and nine times. The chain employs TRBV6-2 or TRBV6-3 and TRBJ2-5; weak D call: TRBD1 (6 bases). Germline CDR1 and CDR2: MNHEY and SVGEGT. V lost 5 bases to trimming and J lost 4 bases, with 20 bases between them. The CDR3 extends over 16 amino acids. The CDR3 DNA sequence: TGTGCCAGCAGTACCGATGGGACAACTGCCGGAGAGACCCAGTACTTC. It is translated as CASSTDGTTAGETQYF.

The chain couples TRBV7-9 to TRBJ2-7; either TRBD1 or TRBD2 may supply D (5 bases each). Germline V gene sequence: CDR1 SEHNR, CDR2 FQNEAQ (reference sequence). The CDR3 covers 15 residues. The V and J ends lost 1 base and 2 bases respectively, with 12 bases between them. CDR3 bases: TGTGCCAGCAGCTTAGAGGCAGGGACGGCCTACGAGCAGTACTTC. Translation: CASSLEAGTAYEQYF.